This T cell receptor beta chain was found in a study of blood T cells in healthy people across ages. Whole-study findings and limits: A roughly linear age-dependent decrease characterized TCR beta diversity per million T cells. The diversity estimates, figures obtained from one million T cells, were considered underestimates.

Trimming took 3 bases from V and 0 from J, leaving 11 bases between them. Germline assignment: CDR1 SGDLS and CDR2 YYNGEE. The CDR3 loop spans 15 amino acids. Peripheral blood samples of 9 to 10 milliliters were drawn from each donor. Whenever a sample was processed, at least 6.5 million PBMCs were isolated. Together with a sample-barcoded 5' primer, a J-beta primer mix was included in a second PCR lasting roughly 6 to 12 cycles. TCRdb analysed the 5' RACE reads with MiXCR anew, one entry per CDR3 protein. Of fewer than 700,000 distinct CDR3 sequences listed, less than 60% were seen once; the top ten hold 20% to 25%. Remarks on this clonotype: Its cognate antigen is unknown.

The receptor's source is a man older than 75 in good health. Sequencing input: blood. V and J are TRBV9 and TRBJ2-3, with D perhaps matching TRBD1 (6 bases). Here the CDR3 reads CASSAGTSSTDTQYF. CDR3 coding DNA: TGTGCCAGCAGCGCCGGGACATCTAGCACAGATACGCAGTATTTT.